This record covers a single T cell receptor beta chain. Its antigen is not known. This sample was included in a study of cytomegalovirus exposure and HLA in healthy donors. Study results and caveats: At a 0.05 false discovery rate, a later analysis found over 15,000 TCR beta sequences to be associated with HLA alleles. Further analysis was carried out later, and it showed several of the most significant clusters appearing linked to common viral pathogens. Reported results showed that the classifier diagnosed cytomegalovirus status with high specificity and sensitivity.

The CDR3 loop spans 16 amino acids. Losses at the gene ends were 4 bases for V and 2 bases for J; bases not matched to a gene: 5. Germline V gene lookup returns CDR1 MDHEN and CDR2 SYDVKM. PCR amplification relied on 60 Vbeta primers (plus 13 Jbeta primers). Produced via immunoSEQ multiplex PCR; TCRdb's table is partial and in-frame only. The table includes 75,000 to 100,000 clones, around 77% detected once. This TCR came from a man in his forties in good health and CMV-seronegative. V is TRBV28 and J is TRBJ2-1; 10 nucleotides agree with TRBD2. What was sequenced was PBMCs. The CDR3 bases are TGTGCCAGCAGTTCCATAGCGGGGGGAGCCTACAATGAGCAGTTCTTC. It yields the protein CASSSIAGGAYNEQFF.